These 10 T cell receptor beta chains share one sample of origin, sequenced in a study of cytomegalovirus exposure and HLA in healthy donors. PCR was performed using 60 Vbeta and 13 Jbeta primers. Repertoires were generated with immunoSEQ multiplex PCR, while TCRdb's copy carries only in-frame clones and drops some. The profile covers 30,000 to 35,000 clones, with over 60% appearing a single time and 10% taken by the ten largest. What was sequenced was PBMCs. These receptors originate from a man in his forties or fifties in good health and CMV-seropositive.

The rearrangement uses TRBV11-3 and TRBJ2-5; no reliable D call. Germline V gene data show CDR1 as SGHNT and CDR2 as YENEEA. This CDR3 contains 13 residues. Trimming took off 4 bases at V and 2 bases at J, with 8 bases between the two ends. In DNA, the CDR3 is TGTGCCAGCAGCTACGAGGCTCAAGAGACCCAGTACTTC. This encodes CASSYEAQETQYF.

This clone has a handful of counts. The genes are TRBV5-6 and TRBJ2-7, with D tentatively TRBD2 (6 bases). CDR1 SGHDT and CDR2 YYEEEE come from the germline V gene. The CDR3 totals 14 residues. Trimming pared 2 bases from V and 4 bases from J, leaving 13 bases between. The CDR3 spells CASSFRGAGYEQYF. The CDR3 nucleotides are TGTGCCAGCAGCTTTCGCGGGGCCGGGTACGAGCAGTACTTC.

The DNA of the CDR3 is TGTGCCAGCAGCGGGACAGGGGCGGATCAGCCCCAGCATTTT. Translating gives CASSGTGADQPQHF. The chain has TRBV5-6 and TRBJ1-5; TRBD1 agrees at 10 bases. Germline V gene data show CDR1 as SGHDT and CDR2 as YYEEEE. The CDR3 has 14 amino acids. V dropped 4 bases and J dropped 5; count of bases not matched to a gene: 3.

The chain recombines TRBV7-2 with TRBJ2-3, with D possibly TRBD1 on 5 matching bases. V was trimmed by 1 base and J by 8 bases, leaving 10 bases between them. The CDR3 totals 13 residues. Germline V CDR1 and CDR2: SGHTA, FQGNSA. CDR3 nucleotide sequence: TGTGCCAGCAGCTTAGAGGGGCCTGGTACGCAGTATTTT. This sequence encodes CASSLEGPGTQYF.

This clone was counted a few times. V is TRBV6-6 and J is TRBJ1-1, with D possibly matching TRBD1 (5 bases). Germline loops: CDR1 MNHNY, CDR2 SVGAGI (reference sequence). CDR3 size: 14 residues. V was trimmed by 3 bases and J by 4 bases, leaving 12 bases between them. The CDR3 bases are TGTGCCAGCAGTTATCAAGACAGAGCCACTGAAGCTTTCTTT. It encodes CASSYQDRATEAFF.

This rearrangement joins TRBV6-5 to TRBJ2-7, with D maybe TRBD1 (6 bases). V was clipped by 1 base and J by 7 bases, with 8 bases between them. This CDR3 contains 12 residues. Germline V CDR1 and CDR2: MNHEY, SVGAGI. CDR3: CASSYLQGEQYF. CDR3 bases: TGTGCCAGCAGTTACTTGCAGGGGGAGCAGTACTTC.

This chain links TRBV7-9 with TRBJ2-1; D might be TRBD2 (6 bases). Trimming cost V 3 bases and J 0 bases, with 18 bases left between them. Looked up from germline, CDR1 is SEHNR and CDR2 is FQNEAQ (reference sequence). CDR3 size: 18 residues. The CDR3 sequence is CASSFIQLAQSSYNEQFF. CDR3 coding DNA: TGTGCCAGCAGCTTTATACAACTAGCCCAGAGCTCCTACAATGAGCAGTTCTTC.

The V gene is TRBV15, the J gene TRBJ1-2; TRBD1 agrees at 7 bases. This CDR3 contains 17 residues. Germline V gives CDR1 LNHNV, CDR2 YYDKDF (reference sequence). V lost 1 base and J lost 3; bases outside the gene matches: 11. Written as DNA, the CDR3 is TGTGCCACCAGCAGAGGGGGGACAGCCGTTGACTACTATGGCTACACCTTC. Translating it yields CATSRGGTAVDYYGYTF.

This clone was counted a few times. J is TRBJ2-2 and V is TRBV7-9; D is possibly TRBD1 (6 bases). Per the germline V gene, CDR1 is SEHNR and CDR2 is FQNEAQ (reference sequence). V was shortened by 5 bases and J by 5 bases, with 9 bases between the two germline ends. The CDR3 extends over 13 amino acids. The CDR3 DNA reads as TGTGCCAGCAGCAAAGGGGGAACCGGGGAGCTGTTTTTT. Its protein product is CASSKGGTGELFF.

J is TRBJ2-3 and V is TRBV4-1, with 14 bases aligning to TRBD2. The CDR3 covers 21 residues. With V trimmed by 4 bases and J by 1 base, 16 bases remained unmatched. CDR1 MGHRA and CDR2 YSYEKL come from the germline V gene. The CDR3 DNA sequence: TGCGCCAGCAGCCGGAAGTGGGGTAGCCAGGGACTAGCGGGGGGCACAGATACGCAGTATTTT. It codes for CASSRKWGSQGLAGGTDTQYF.